These 23 T cell receptor beta chains came from one sample sequenced in a study of blood T cell repertoires in COVID-19. Only in-frame clones appear in the TCRdb table, and some are missing; sequencing was by immunoSEQ multiplex PCR. Of fewer than 300,000 clones in the sample, approximately 86% were seen once. The sequencing sample was made of peripheral blood. Source of these receptors: a man aged 40-50 years who had recovered from COVID-19.

The rearrangement uses TRBV5-4 and TRBJ2-1; a possible D gene is TRBD2 (7 bases). The CDR3 length is 15 residues. With 4 bases removed from V and 9 bases from J, the gap between germline ends came to 20 bases. Germline lookup yields CDR1 SGHNT and CDR2 YYREEE (reference sequence). The DNA for the CDR3 is TGTGCCAGCAGCGCCGGGGGGCGGCGACACAGTGAGCAGTTCTTC. Its translation is CASSAGGRRHSEQFF.

The genes are TRBV18 and TRBJ1-4; no clear D gene. This CDR3 contains 17 residues. CDR1 KGHSH and CDR2 LQKENI come from the germline V gene. Deletions cut 0 bases from V and 4 bases from J, with 15 bases between. The DNA for the CDR3 is TGTGCCAGCTCACCACCAACCCGGCGGTCGGTTAATGAAAAACTGTTTTTT. Translated, it gives CASSPPTRRSVNEKLFF.

The V gene is TRBV25-1, the J gene TRBJ2-3; 7 positions agree with TRBD1. Germline assignment: CDR1 MGHDK and CDR2 SYGVNS. The CDR3 sequence is 14 residues long. The junction had 1 base not matched to a gene; V was cut back by 3 bases and J by 1 base. CDR3 sequence reads: CASSDDRGTDTQYF. The DNA for the CDR3 is TGTGCCAGCAGTGATGACAGGGGCACAGATACGCAGTATTTT.

The chain links TRBV19 to TRBJ2-1; 10 bases match TRBD2. Germline values: CDR1 LNHDA, CDR2 SQIVND (reference sequence). V gave up 3 bases and J gave up 8 bases; unmatched junction bases: 13. The CDR3 is 17 residues long. CDR3 loop: CASSILAGVTPADEQFF. The CDR3 DNA follows: TGTGCCAGTAGTATTCTAGCGGGAGTAACGCCCGCGGATGAGCAGTTCTTC.

The rearrangement joins TRBV6-5 to TRBJ1-6, with D possibly being TRBD1 (6 bases). V was cut by 4 bases and J by 8 bases, with 12 bases left in between. The CDR3 runs 14 residues. Germline V gene data show CDR1 as MNHEY and CDR2 as SVGAGI. DNA of the CDR3: TGTGCCAGCAGTTCTAACACAGGGTATTCACCCCTCCACTTT. Protein product: CASSSNTGYSPLHF.

As regards this clone: This same CDR3 is encoded by further DNA sequences in the sample. The gene calls are TRBV27 and TRBJ2-1, with TRBD2 identical over 7 bases. The V gene end was trimmed by 6 bases and the J gene end by 0 bases; junction bases not matched to a gene: 8. Germline V gene sequence: CDR1 MNHEY, CDR2 SMNVEV (reference sequence). This CDR3 region has 16 residues. The CDR3: CASSPSGGSSYNEQFF. CDR3 coding DNA: TGTGCCAGCAGCCCCTCCGGGGGGAGCTCCTACAATGAGCAGTTCTTC.

This clone has only one observation. The V call is TRBV11-3, the J call TRBJ2-1; TRBD2 might be the D (5 bases). The V gene's germline CDR1 is SGHNT and CDR2 YENEEA. V was clipped by 4 bases and J by 7 bases, with 8 bases between them. The CDR3 runs to 12 residues. Written as DNA, the CDR3 is TGTGCCAGCAGCTCGTGGGAGAATGAGCAGTTCTTC. This encodes CASSSWENEQFF.

Written as DNA, the CDR3 is TGTGCCAGCAGCTTAGCGGGGGGCTCGTCGGGCCAGTACTTC. Protein product: CASSLAGGSSGQYF. The chain employs TRBV13 and TRBJ2-5; tentatively, D is TRBD2 (7 bases). The CDR3 length is 14 residues. The V gene's germline CDR1 is PRHDT and CDR2 FYEKMQ (reference sequence). V gave up 1 base and J gave up 10 bases, with 16 bases separating them.

The CDR3 DNA reads as TGTGCCAGCAGCGTAGACAGGGGGCGAGGAACTGAAGCTTTCTTT. Protein: CASSVDRGRGTEAFF. The chain is built from TRBV9 and TRBJ1-1; TRBD1 agrees at 9 bases. Germline V gives CDR1 SGDLS, CDR2 YYNGEE. This CDR3 has 15 residues. Losses at the gene ends were 0 bases for V and 5 bases for J; bases not matched to a gene: 5.

The chain uses TRBV4-1 and TRBJ1-2; D may be TRBD1 (6 bases). Trimming removed 3 bases from V and 9 bases from J, with 11 bases in between. The CDR3 spans 12 residues. In germline, CDR1 is MGHRA, CDR2 YSYEKL. The CDR3 sequence: CASSQNRESYTF. CDR3 nucleotide sequence: TGCGCCAGCAGCCAGAACAGGGAGAGCTACACCTTC.

The rearrangement uses TRBV12-3 or TRBV12-4 and TRBJ1-1; D is possibly TRBD1 (6 bases). The CDR3 has 12 residues. Trimming removed 4 bases at V and 11 bases at J, with 14 bases between. The CDR3 protein is CASSYTGLYAFF. For the CDR3, the DNA is TGTGCCAGCAGTTATACAGGGTTGTACGCTTTCTTT.

V usage is TRBV5-1 and J usage is TRBJ2-2; 7 positions agree with TRBD1. The CDR3 covers 15 residues. The J segment lost 7 bases and the V segment lost 4 bases, leaving 10 bases of the junction unmatched. Germline CDR1 reads SGHRS; CDR2 reads YFSETQ. The chain's CDR3 is CASSDSGTENGELFF. The CDR3 coding sequence is TGCGCCAGCAGCGACTCCGGGACAGAAAACGGGGAGCTGTTTTTT.

V gene TRBV7-9 combines with J gene TRBJ1-1, with D possibly TRBD1 on 6 matching bases. V was shortened by 6 bases and J by 10 bases, with 15 bases between the two germline ends. The CDR3 is made up of 12 amino acids. Germline CDR1 reads SEHNR; CDR2 reads FQNEAQ (reference sequence). The DNA of the CDR3 is TGTGCCAGCAGACCAAGACAGGCGGCAGCTTTCTTT. It encodes CASRPRQAAAFF. Together with reference TRBV7-9 and TRBJ1-1, the CDR3 gives the full variable domain: DTGVSQNPRHKITKRGQNVTFRCDPISEHNRLYWYRQTLGQGPEFLTYFQNEAQLEKSRLLSDRFSAERPKGSFSTLEIQRTEQGDSAMYLCASRPRQAAAFFGQGTRLTVV.

The rearrangement uses TRBV30 and TRBJ1-6, with TRBD1 identical over 11 bases. V dropped 4 bases and J dropped 10; count of bases not matched to a gene: 9. The germline V gene encodes CDR1 GTSNPN and CDR2 SVGIG (reference sequence). This CDR3 region has 15 residues. The CDR3 protein is CAWTLPGTGGSPLHF. The CDR3 nucleotides are TGTGCCTGGACCCTTCCCGGGACAGGGGGGTCACCCCTCCACTTT.

V usage is TRBV3-1 (or the pseudogene TRBV3-2) and J usage is TRBJ2-5; 12 bases are a match to TRBD2. CDR3 length: 17 amino acids. V was pared by 2 bases and J by 6 bases, with 10 bases of the junction left unmatched. Germline V gene data show CDR1 as LGHDT and CDR2 as YNNKEL (reference sequence). In DNA, the CDR3 is TGTGCCAGCAGCCAATTCCGGCTAGCGGGAGGGCCAAAGACCCAGTACTTC. As protein: CASSQFRLAGGPKTQYF.

The J gene is TRBJ2-1, the V gene TRBV7-2; D is possibly TRBD1 (6 bases). Trimming left V 3 bases short and J 6 bases short, with 15 bases between. Germline V gene sequence: CDR1 SGHTA, CDR2 FQGNSA. This CDR3 has 15 amino acids. The CDR3 reads CASSFGQGSFNEQFF. CDR3 nucleotide sequence: TGTGCCAGCAGCTTTGGGCAGGGGAGTTTCAATGAGCAGTTCTTC.

The chain employs TRBV4-3 and TRBJ2-3; the match to TRBD2 covers 7 bases. Germline assignment: CDR1 LGHNA and CDR2 YSLEER. Losses at the gene ends were 1 base for V and 3 bases for J; bases not matched to a gene: 4. This CDR3 is built from 15 residues. CDR3 in amino acids: CASSQVDGRTDTQYF. The CDR3 DNA reads TGCGCCAGCAGCCAAGTCGACGGGAGGACAGATACGCAGTATTTT.

The rearrangement uses TRBV7-2 and TRBJ2-3; D perhaps matches TRBD2 (6 bases). CDR3 length equals 17 residues. CDR1 SGHTA and CDR2 FQGNSA come from the germline V gene. With 5 bases removed from V and 5 bases from J, the gap between germline ends came to 23 bases. The CDR3 loop is CASSLRAGLRDLDTQYF. CDR3 sequence (DNA): TGTGCCAGCAGCCTGAGGGCGGGGCTTCGAGATTTAGATACGCAGTATTTT. Complete variable domain (other parts from reference TRBV7-2 and TRBJ2-3): GAGVSQSPSNKVTEKGKDVELRCDPISGHTALYWYRQSLGQGLEFLIYFQGNSAPDKSGLPSDRFSAERTGGSVSTLTIQRTQQEDSAVYLCASSLRAGLRDLDTQYFGPGTRLTVL.

CDR3 loop: CATLDGSSYNSPLHF. The CDR3 DNA sequence: TGTGCCACTTTGGACGGGAGCTCCTATAATTCACCCCTCCACTTT. The chain recombines TRBV27 with TRBJ1-6; D is ambiguous. Trimming left V 10 bases short and J 0 bases short, with 13 bases between. Per germline, CDR1 MNHEY and CDR2 SMNVEV (reference sequence). The CDR3 is 15 amino acids.

A single count supports this clone. The rearrangement joins TRBV9 to TRBJ2-1; 8 bases are shared with TRBD2. This CDR3 is built from 16 residues. V lost 7 bases, J lost 0 bases, and 9 bases stayed unmatched. Germline values: CDR1 SGDLS, CDR2 YYNGEE. The CDR3 bases are TGTGCCAGCTCCCCTCGGGGGGGGCTCTCCTACAATGAGCAGTTCTTC. As protein: CASSPRGGLSYNEQFF.

The CDR3 DNA is TGTGCAAGTCGCTTAGCGCGGACTAGCGGGAGATCGCTCCCTGGGGCCAACGTCCTGACTTTC. Translation: CASRLARTSGRSLPGANVLTF. The chain carries TRBV12-2 and TRBJ2-6; the D call in the table, TRBD2, was not verified against the DNA. TRBV12-2 is shown as a pseudogene. The CDR3 runs 21 residues.

The rearrangement joins TRBV5-4 to TRBJ2-3, with D possibly matching TRBD2 (6 bases). Trimming removed 4 bases at V and 4 bases at J, with 19 bases between. CDR1 and CDR2 (germline): SGHNT, YYREEE (reference sequence). The CDR3 is 16 residues long. Here the CDR3 DNA reads TGTGCCAGCAGCCCGGGACTTTCCGGAGCGGCAGATACGCAGTATTTT. Encoded protein: CASSPGLSGAADTQYF.

This clone was counted once. This rearrangement joins TRBV5-1 to TRBJ2-7; the match to TRBD1 covers 7 bases. Germline CDR1 and CDR2: SGHRS and YFSETQ. The trim removed 1 base at V and 3 bases at J, leaving 7 bases unmatched. This CDR3 has 15 amino acids. The CDR3 region is CASSLSGTALYEQYF. The CDR3 DNA reads TGCGCCAGCAGCTTGTCCGGGACAGCCCTCTACGAGCAGTACTTC. Full variable domain (rest looked up from reference TRBV5-1 and TRBJ2-7): KAGVTQTPRYLIKTRGQQVTLSCSPISGHRSVSWYQQTPGQGLQFLFEYFSETQRNKGNFPGRFSGRQFSNSRSEMNVSTLELGDSALYLCASSLSGTALYEQYFGPGTRLTVT.